Listed below are T cell receptor beta chains from one sample, sequenced in a study of blood T cell repertoires in COVID-19. This table comes from immunoSEQ multiplex PCR, and its TCRdb copy is limited to in-frame clones, with some not included. Here the sample spans about 300,000 clones, 80% to 90% being singletons. Sequencing was performed on peripheral blood. The origin of the receptors is a woman in her 50s with acute or convalescent COVID-19. Both conserved end residues are part of each CDR3. Fields, in order: J gene, clone size, CDR3 length, D gene, V gene, CDR3 DNA, CDR3 protein. A D gene is named only where the DNA matches it firmly. Some rows mark clone size as missing; the rest say once, few, many or name a class of expanded clone.

>TRBJ2-3|NA|12|NA|TRBV12-5
TGTGCTAGTGGTTCCGTCACAGATACGCAGTATTTT
CASGSVTDTQYF
>TRBJ1-3|once|13|NA|TRBV30
TGTGCCTGGAGTGTACACTCTGGAAACACCATATATTTT
CAWSVHSGNTIYF
>TRBJ2-5|NA|15|TRBD2|TRBV27
TGTGCCAGCAGTTCGACTAGCGGGAGACAGCGGACCCAGTACTTC
CASSSTSGRQRTQYF
>TRBJ2-6|NA|14|NA|TRBV6-5
TGTGCCAGTAAAAGGGACAACGGGGCCAACGTCCTGACTTTC
CASKRDNGANVLTF
>TRBJ1-1|NA|16|TRBD1|TRBV19
TGTGCCAGTAGTATCCTATCCGGGACAGTTAACACTGAAGCTTTCTTT
CASSILSGTVNTEAFF
>TRBJ2-5|NA|14|NA|TRBV12-5
TGTGCTAGTGGTTTGTTCCCGGGCCAAGAGACCCAGTACTTC
CASGLFPGQETQYF
>TRBJ2-3|NA|14|TRBD1|TRBV11-3
TGTGCCAGCAGCCCAGGGGGCGCCGGGGATACGCAGTATTTT
CASSPGGAGDTQYF
>TRBJ1-5|NA|12|NA|TRBV28
TGTGCCTGCCTCAGGGCAAATCAGCCCCAGCATTTT
CACLRANQPQHF
>TRBJ2-7|once|16|NA|TRBV5-6
TGTGCCAGCAGCTTGTCCCCCGGCGGGGCGGTTTACGAGCAGTACTTC
CASSLSPGGAVYEQYF
>TRBJ1-6|NA|15|TRBD1|TRBV10-2
TGCGCCAGCAGTGATTCCGGGACAGGGGATTCACCCCTCCACTTT
CASSDSGTGDSPLHF
>TRBJ2-1|NA|13|NA|TRBV14
TGTGCCAGCAGCCTAGGGGCCCTGAATGAGCAGTTCTTC
CASSLGALNEQFF
>TRBJ1-2|NA|13|NA|TRBV30
TGTGCCTGGAGTGTATGGTCAGGGCATGGCTACACCTTC
CAWSVWSGHGYTF
>TRBJ1-3|NA|14|NA|TRBV5-5
TGTGCCAGCAGCCCGGACTTACCTGGAAACACCATATATTTT
CASSPDLPGNTIYF
>TRBJ2-7|NA|16|NA|TRBV3-1/TRBV3-2
TGTGCCAGCAGCCGCCCCTCTTCGACAGGGAGGCACGAGCAGTACTTC
CASSRPSSTGRHEQYF
>TRBJ2-2|NA|14|TRBD2|TRBV10-1
TGCGCCAGCAGTCGGGCGGGGGACGCCGGGGAGCTGTTTTTT
CASSRAGDAGELFF
>TRBJ2-2|NA|13|TRBD1|TRBV2
TGTGCCAGCACTAGACAGGGGGTGGGGGAGCTGTTTTTT
CASTRQGVGELFF